Each of the 32 T cell receptor beta chains below was sequenced from the same sample in a study of shared T cell receptors in the human thymus. Sequencing used immunoSEQ multiplex PCR; TCRdb keeps in-frame clones, though not all of them. The sample shows hundreds of thousands of clones, roughly 90% of them seen only once. The same sample was also studied in work on human thymus T cells.

Sample: thymocytes. These receptors all stem from a boy in the first two years of life with a congenital heart defect.

This sequence joins TRBV30 and TRBJ2-7, with TRBD2 identical over 7 bases. The junction had 10 bases not matched to a gene; V was cut back by 2 bases and J by 0 bases. The germline CDR1 and CDR2 sequences are GTSNPN and SVGIG (reference sequence). The CDR3 is 16 amino acids. The CDR3 spells CAWSLRGVGFSYEQYF. DNA of the CDR3: TGTGCCTGGAGTCTCCGGGGGGTGGGGTTCTCCTACGAGCAGTACTTC.

J is TRBJ2-7 and V is TRBV4-1, with TRBD2 matching 10 bases. Germline loops: CDR1 MGHRA, CDR2 YSYEKL. The V gene end was trimmed by 0 bases and the J gene end by 2 bases; junction bases not matched to a gene: 13. This CDR3 region has 19 residues. CDR3 protein: CASSQDSTSGKEGAYEQYF. The CDR3 region has the DNA TGCGCCAGCAGCCAAGATAGTACTAGCGGGAAAGAAGGAGCCTACGAGCAGTACTTC.

This clone has more than one count but fewer than ten. The chain links TRBV19 to TRBJ1-5; D gene uncertain. CDR3 size: 12 residues. V lost 7 bases to trimming and J lost 2 bases, with 6 bases between them. Looked up from germline, CDR1 is LNHDA and CDR2 is SQIVND (reference sequence). CDR3 loop: CASNLGNQPQHF. CDR3 bases: TGTGCCAGTAACTTGGGCAATCAGCCCCAGCATTTT.

The chain recombines TRBV5-4 with TRBJ2-7; TRBD1 matches 10 bases. Looked up from germline, CDR1 is SGHNT and CDR2 is YYREEE (reference sequence). This CDR3 has 15 residues. J was trimmed by 3 bases and V by 2 bases; bases with no gene match: 5. The CDR3 region is CASSFRRDRGYEQYF. The CDR3 DNA sequence: TGTGCCAGCAGCTTTCGTCGGGACAGGGGCTACGAGCAGTACTTC.

This sequence joins TRBV28 and TRBJ1-2, with a tentative D call TRBD1 (5 bases). Trimming removed 5 bases from V and 0 bases from J, with 10 bases in between. The CDR3 length is 14 residues. Germline loops: CDR1 MDHEN, CDR2 SYDVKM. The DNA for the CDR3 is TGTGCCAGCAGTCCCAGGGCTCCTAACTATGGCTACACCTTC. It yields the protein CASSPRAPNYGYTF.

The rearrangement joins TRBV7-2 to TRBJ1-5, with D possibly being TRBD1 (6 bases). Germline V lookup: CDR1 SGHTA, CDR2 FQGNSA. Between the trimmed V and J ends, which lost 4 bases and 0 bases, there was a span of 16 bases. This CDR3 has 17 amino acids. CDR3 in amino acids: CASSSALDSNSNQPQHF. The CDR3 DNA reads TGTGCCAGCAGCTCCGCCCTGGACAGTAATAGCAATCAGCCCCAGCATTTT.

The V and J genes are TRBV2 and TRBJ2-5; a weak D match, TRBD1 (7 bases). Trimming removed 0 bases from V and 5 bases from J, with 25 bases in between. The germline CDR1 and CDR2 sequences are SNHLY and FYNNEI. This CDR3 has 19 amino acids. CDR3 sequence (DNA): TGTGCCAGCAGTGAAGCGAAAGGGGGGTTGACAGGGCTCCGGGAGACCCAGTACTTC. It specifies CASSEAKGGLTGLRETQYF.

This clone has more than one count but fewer than ten. CDR3 protein: CASSRQGRSYNEQFF. The DNA of the CDR3 is TGTGCCAGCTCACGACAGGGACGCTCCTACAATGAGCAGTTCTTC. V gene TRBV18 combines with J gene TRBJ2-1, with 7 positions matching TRBD1. V was clipped by 4 bases and J by 0 bases; unmatched bases: 3. Germline V gives CDR1 KGHSH, CDR2 LQKENI. This CDR3 is built from 15 residues.

This chain uses TRBV7-2 with TRBJ2-1; maybe TRBD2 (5 bases). Trimming stripped 7 bases from V and 2 bases from J, with 12 bases between. The CDR3 has 14 residues. Germline V gene sequence: CDR1 SGHTA, CDR2 FQGNSA. The CDR3 reads CASNSGYPYNEQFF. The CDR3 DNA is TGTGCCAGCAACTCGGGATACCCCTACAATGAGCAGTTCTTC.

This clone was seen just once. The gene calls are TRBV4-1 and TRBJ2-1; TRBD2 matches at 7 bases. V was pared by 0 bases and J by 4 bases, with 6 bases of the junction left unmatched. The CDR3 spans 16 residues. CDR1 MGHRA and CDR2 YSYEKL come from the germline V gene. The CDR3 DNA follows: TGCGCCAGCAGCCAAGACCCCGGGAGGCCTTACAATGAGCAGTTCTTC. Protein sequence: CASSQDPGRPYNEQFF.

This sequence joins TRBV6-5 and TRBJ2-1; a possible D gene is TRBD2 (6 bases). Deletions cut 6 bases from V and 1 base from J, with 7 bases between. The length of the CDR3 is 13 residues. Germline CDR1 is MNHEY and CDR2 is SVGAGI. The CDR3 DNA reads as TGTGCCAGCAGCGGAGGGTCCTACAATGAGCAGTTCTTC. The encoded protein is CASSGGSYNEQFF.

The DNA for the CDR3 is TGTGCCAGCAGGTGGGACAGGGATAAAAACATTCAGTACTTC. Translating gives CASRWDRDKNIQYF. This sequence joins TRBV28 and TRBJ2-4; 9 bases match TRBD1. Losses at the gene ends were 6 bases for V and 4 bases for J; bases not matched to a gene: 4. CDR3 size: 14 residues. Looked up from germline, CDR1 is MDHEN and CDR2 is SYDVKM.

The V gene is TRBV28, the J gene TRBJ2-4, with a weak D call TRBD1 (6 bases). With 8 bases removed from V and 2 bases from J, the gap between germline ends came to 19 bases. CDR3 size: 16 residues. Germline assignment: CDR1 MDHEN and CDR2 SYDVKM. The CDR3 region is CASGQNRAGTKNIQYF. CDR3 sequence (DNA): TGTGCCAGCGGCCAGAACAGGGCAGGTACCAAAAACATTCAGTACTTC.

The V call is TRBV28, the J call TRBJ2-1; 7 nucleotides match TRBD2. The CDR3 is 19 amino acids. The germline V gene has CDR1 MDHEN and CDR2 SYDVKM. With V trimmed by 6 bases and J by 1 base, 18 bases remained unmatched. CDR3 sequence reads: CASSQSGLDPILSYNEQFF. The DNA for the CDR3 is TGTGCCAGCAGCCAATCTGGACTAGACCCGATCCTGTCCTACAATGAGCAGTTCTTC.

The V and J genes are TRBV6-4 and TRBJ2-7; D might be TRBD1 (5 bases). CDR1 and CDR2 (germline): MRHNA, SNTAGT. Trimming shortened V by 0 bases and J by 3 bases, and 9 bases separated the two germline ends. The CDR3 sequence is 14 residues long. The CDR3 is CASSDSYDSYEQYF. The CDR3 DNA sequence: TGTGCCAGCAGTGACTCGTATGACAGCTACGAGCAGTACTTC.

This clone has only one observation. The rearrangement links TRBV6-6 to TRBJ2-7; 7 positions match TRBD1. The junction had 7 bases not matched to a gene; V was cut back by 0 bases and J by 2 bases. The CDR3 is made up of 16 amino acids. CDR1 and CDR2 (germline): MNHNY, SVGAGI (reference sequence). The CDR3 DNA follows: TGTGCCAGCAGTTACTCGCCAGGGGGAACAGCCTACGAGCAGTACTTC. This sequence encodes CASSYSPGGTAYEQYF.

The CDR3 spells CASSPWTSGPQETQYF. The CDR3 DNA is TGTGCCAGCAGCCCCTGGACTAGCGGGCCTCAAGAGACCCAGTACTTC. The chain recombines TRBV11-2 with TRBJ2-5; 11 bases match TRBD2. J was trimmed by 2 bases and V by 5 bases; bases with no gene match: 7. The CDR3 runs 16 residues. Looked up from germline, CDR1 is SGHAT and CDR2 is FQNNGV. Using reference TRBV11-2 and TRBJ2-5 for the parts outside the CDR3, the full variable domain is EAGVAQSPRYKIIEKRQSVAFWCNPISGHATLYWYQQILGQGPKLLIQFQNNGVVDDSQLPKDRFSAERLKGVDSTLKIQPAKLEDSAVYLCASSPWTSGPQETQYFGPGTRLLVL.

The gene calls are TRBV4-1 and TRBJ1-5; D call uncertain. V was cut by 0 bases and J by 0 bases, with 6 bases left in between. The germline CDR1 and CDR2 sequences are MGHRA and YSYEKL. The CDR3 has 15 residues. The CDR3 here is CASSQEQHSNQPQHF. In nucleotides, the CDR3 is TGCGCCAGCAGCCAAGAACAGCATAGCAATCAGCCCCAGCATTTT.

This chain links TRBV19 with TRBJ2-2, with a possible D match to TRBD1 (5 bases). The germline V and J ends were trimmed by 1 base and 1 base, with 16 bases remaining between them. The CDR3 covers 18 residues. The germline CDR1 and CDR2 sequences are LNHDA and SQIVND (reference sequence). The DNA of the CDR3 is TGTGCCAGTAGTATAGCTCAACTGGTAGGGGTGAACACCGGGGAGCTGTTTTTT. Its translation: CASSIAQLVGVNTGELFF.

This chain joins TRBV19 and TRBJ2-7; TRBD1 might be the D (6 bases). Germline lookup yields CDR1 LNHDA and CDR2 SQIVND (reference sequence). The CDR3 covers 13 residues. Deletions cut 5 bases from V and 5 bases from J, with 13 bases between. CDR3 sequence: CASSYTGIHEQYF. CDR3 nucleotides: TGTGCCAGTAGTTACACAGGGATCCACGAGCAGTACTTC. Supplemented by reference TRBV19 and TRBJ2-7, the full variable domain reads DGGITQSPKYLFRKEGQNVTLSCEQNLNHDAMYWYRQDPGQGLRLIYYSQIVNDFQKGDIAEGYSVSREKKESFPLTVTSAQKNPTAFYLCASSYTGIHEQYFGPGTRLTVT.

This sequence joins TRBV10-1 and TRBJ2-7, with D perhaps TRBD2 (5 bases). The CDR3 sequence is 16 residues long. V gave up 3 bases and J gave up 0 bases, with 15 bases separating them. Germline CDR1 reads WNHNN; CDR2 reads SYGVQD (reference sequence). The CDR3 sequence: CASSEGLKIISYEQYF. In DNA, the CDR3 is TGCGCCAGCAGTGAAGGACTGAAGATCATCTCCTACGAGCAGTACTTC.

V gene TRBV5-1 combines with J gene TRBJ2-3; 11 bases agree with TRBD2. Germline V CDR1 and CDR2: SGHRS, YFSETQ. After removal of 2 bases from V and 4 bases from J, the junction contained 9 bases not matched to a gene. The CDR3 runs to 17 residues. CDR3 sequence: CASSLGTSGSISDTQYF. In DNA, the CDR3 is TGCGCCAGCAGCTTAGGAACTAGCGGGAGTATCTCAGATACGCAGTATTTT.

The chain recombines TRBV28 with TRBJ1-5; D remains unclear. Germline CDR1 MDHEN, CDR2 SYDVKM. The CDR3 is 12 residues long. Between the trimmed V and J ends, which lost 8 bases and 4 bases, there was a span of 9 bases. CDR3: CASLQLNQPQHF. Written as DNA, the CDR3 is TGTGCCAGCCTACAGCTAAATCAGCCCCAGCATTTT. The variable domain in full, completed from reference TRBV28 and TRBJ1-5, reads DVKVTQSSRYLVKRTGEKVFLECVQDMDHENMFWYRQDPGLGLRLIYFSYDVKMKEKGDIPEGYSVSREKKERFSLILESASTNQTSMYLCASLQLNQPQHFGDGTRLSIL.

The rearrangement joins TRBV5-6 to TRBJ2-7; TRBD1 aligns across 7 bases. Trimming removed 4 bases from V and 2 bases from J; junction bases left unmatched: 3. This CDR3 has 13 amino acids. Germline values: CDR1 SGHDT, CDR2 YYEEEE. CDR3 in DNA: TGTGCCAGCAGCCCGACAGGGACCTACGAGCAGTACTTC. Its protein is CASSPTGTYEQYF.

This clone occurred once. V gene TRBV2 combines with J gene TRBJ2-5; 10 nucleotides agree with TRBD2. The CDR3 is made up of 14 amino acids. Germline CDR1 is SNHLY and CDR2 is FYNNEI. V lost 5 bases, J lost 9 bases, and 9 bases stayed unmatched. The CDR3 sequence: CASSSGRVLRAQYF. DNA of the CDR3: TGTGCCAGCAGTAGCGGGAGGGTCCTCAGGGCCCAGTACTTC.

This clone was seen a single time. The V gene is TRBV5-4, the J gene TRBJ2-5, with TRBD2 identical over 10 bases. The germline V gene has CDR1 SGHNT and CDR2 YYREEE (reference sequence). The CDR3 runs 18 residues. Trimming removed 3 bases from V and 6 bases from J; junction bases left unmatched: 17. CDR3 residues: CASSYGQFLAGVEKTQYF. DNA for the CDR3: TGTGCCAGCAGCTATGGACAGTTTCTAGCGGGAGTAGAAAAGACCCAGTACTTC.

This clone showed up just a few times. The chain carries TRBV19 and TRBJ2-4, with D possibly being TRBD1 (5 bases). V dropped 4 bases and J dropped 2 bases, with 12 bases sitting between them. Germline CDR1 and CDR2: LNHDA and SQIVND (reference sequence). The CDR3 consists of 15 residues. CDR3 residues: CASSSRAGTKNIQYF. As DNA, the CDR3 is TGTGCCAGTAGTAGCAGGGCTGGGACCAAAAACATTCAGTACTTC.

J is TRBJ2-1 and V is TRBV7-9, with 15 bases fitting TRBD2. Per the germline V gene, CDR1 is SEHNR and CDR2 is FQNEAQ (reference sequence). V trimming: 7 bases; J trimming: 9 bases; junction bases outside the gene matches: 16. The CDR3 runs 18 residues. For the CDR3, the DNA is TGTGCCAGCACCCAATATCGGACTAGCGGGAGGGCCATGGGTGAGCAGTTCTTC. Its translation: CASTQYRTSGRAMGEQFF.

The genes are TRBV10-3 and TRBJ2-7, with 9 bases that match TRBD1. V dropped 6 bases and J dropped 5; count of bases not matched to a gene: 11. Germline-derived CDR1 and CDR2 are ENHRY and SYGVKD. The CDR3 totals 15 residues. DNA of the CDR3: TGTGCCATCAGCGAGCCCGGGACAGGGAGGAACGAGCAGTACTTC. This gives the protein CAISEPGTGRNEQYF.

This rearrangement joins TRBV13 to TRBJ2-7; 12 bases align to TRBD1. The CDR3 contains 17 residues. The germline CDR1 and CDR2 sequences are PRHDT and FYEKMQ (reference sequence). J lost 6 bases, V lost 4 bases, and 13 bases had no gene match. The CDR3 region is CASSSGPSGTGGGEQYF. In nucleotides, the CDR3 is TGTGCCAGCAGCTCCGGTCCCTCCGGGACAGGGGGCGGCGAGCAGTACTTC.

This rearrangement joins TRBV5-1 to TRBJ2-3, with a weak D call TRBD1 (6 bases). The CDR3 consists of 16 residues. Germline V CDR1 and CDR2: SGHRS, YFSETQ. V dropped 2 bases and J dropped 0 bases, with 13 bases sitting between them. The CDR3 DNA follows: TGCGCCAGCAGCTTCCGGGACACCACTAGCACAGATACGCAGTATTTT. Encoded protein: CASSFRDTTSTDTQYF.

The rearrangement links TRBV6-4 to TRBJ2-5; D may be TRBD2 (6 bases). From germline, CDR1 is MRHNA and CDR2 SNTAGT. V was cut by 3 bases and J by 4 bases, with 18 bases left in between. The length of the CDR3 is 16 residues. In DNA form, the CDR3 reads TGTGCCAGCAGTGAGACGGAGGGCCGTTGTAGAGAGACCCAGTACTTC. This gives the protein CASSETEGRCRETQYF.